Each of the 27 T cell receptor beta chains below was sequenced from the same sample in a study of blood T cell repertoires in COVID-19. Using immunoSEQ multiplex PCR, the repertoire was profiled, and TCRdb retains in-frame clones only, with some absent. The sample contains 280,000 or so clones, less than 90% of which appear only once. The specimen was peripheral blood. Every receptor here comes from a human donor in a cohort sampled during active COVID-19.

This clone was seen many times. The chain couples TRBV30 to TRBJ2-4; D remains unclear. Germline V lookup: CDR1 GTSNPN, CDR2 SVGIG (reference sequence). This CDR3 contains 14 residues. The germline V and J ends were trimmed by 0 bases and 3 bases, with 9 bases remaining between them. In DNA, the CDR3 is TGTGCCTGGAGTGTATCTGGGCTCAAAAACATTCAGTACTTC. Amino acid sequence: CAWSVSGLKNIQYF.

The chain joins TRBV19 to TRBJ1-5; TRBD1 agrees at 7 bases. The V gene's germline CDR1 is LNHDA and CDR2 SQIVND (reference sequence). The CDR3 sequence is 15 residues long. After removal of 8 bases from V and 0 bases from J, the junction contained 7 bases not matched to a gene. The CDR3 is CASSQGPYSNQPQHF. CDR3 nucleotide sequence: TGTGCCAGTTCACAGGGGCCCTATAGCAATCAGCCCCAGCATTTT.

CDR3 residues: CASSQASGSTNIQYF. The CDR3 DNA sequence: TGTGCCAGCAGCCAAGCTTCCGGGTCGACAAACATTCAGTACTTC. The chain combines TRBV3-1 (or the pseudogene TRBV3-2) with TRBJ2-4; D unclear. V lost 1 base to trimming and J lost 6 bases, with 13 bases between them. CDR1 LGHDT and CDR2 YNNKEL come from the germline V gene (reference sequence). The CDR3 is 15 residues long.

CDR3 nucleotide sequence: TGTGCCAGCCGTTCCAGGGGTTACGAGCAGTACTTC. The encoded protein is CASRSRGYEQYF. The chain recombines TRBV6-5 with TRBJ2-7; D is perhaps TRBD1 (6 bases). This CDR3 comprises 12 residues. Germline CDR1 is MNHEY and CDR2 is SVGAGI. V shed 8 bases and J shed 4 bases, with 12 bases lying between them.

This clone came up once. The V and J genes are TRBV24-1 and TRBJ2-7; 9 bases map to TRBD1. The trim removed 9 bases at V and 7 bases at J, leaving 9 bases unmatched. CDR3 size: 13 residues. CDR1 is KGHDR, CDR2 SFDVKD, per germline. CDR3 bases: TGTGCCACCCGGGACAGGGACAAGAGGGAGCAGTACTTC. Its protein product is CATRDRDKREQYF.

The chain has TRBV5-6 and TRBJ2-1; a weak D match, TRBD2 (5 bases). Per germline, CDR1 SGHDT and CDR2 YYEEEE. V was shortened by 0 bases and J by 8 bases, with 15 bases between the two germline ends. This CDR3 contains 15 residues. For the CDR3, the DNA is TGTGCCAGCAGCTTGGTTGGACTGCGGGCCGATGAGCAGTTCTTC. It is translated as CASSLVGLRADEQFF.

The V gene is TRBV3-1 (or the pseudogene TRBV3-2), the J gene TRBJ2-7; no clear D. Trimming left V 4 bases short and J 7 bases short, with 14 bases between. The CDR3 runs 13 residues. CDR1 and CDR2 (germline): LGHDT, YNNKEL (reference sequence). DNA of the CDR3: TGTGCCAGCAGCCCCGCTCATCCCAGAGAGCAGTACTTC. This gives the protein CASSPAHPREQYF.

This clone has just one count. The chain combines TRBV15 with TRBJ2-5, with TRBD1 as a possible D gene (5 bases). The germline V gene encodes CDR1 LNHNV and CDR2 YYDKDF (reference sequence). The CDR3 spans 13 residues. The V end lost 3 bases, the J end lost 5 bases, and 10 bases lay between the germline ends. CDR3 nucleotides: TGTGCCACCAGCAGGGGGCAGACCGAGACCCAGTACTTC. Translated: CATSRGQTETQYF.

V usage is TRBV3-1 (or the pseudogene TRBV3-2) and J usage is TRBJ2-2; 8 bases are shared with TRBD2. The CDR3 sequence is 14 residues long. In germline, CDR1 is LGHDT, CDR2 YNNKEL (reference sequence). V shed 4 bases and J 7 bases; nucleotides not matched to a gene: 5. CDR3 bases: TGTGCCAGCAGCCCGCCGGGAGGGCGCGGGGAGCTGTTTTTT. Protein product: CASSPPGGRGELFF.

This clone has a single count. The genes are TRBV29-1 and TRBJ2-1, with TRBD1 matching 12 bases. The germline V gene encodes CDR1 SQVTM and CDR2 ANQGSEA. There are 17 residues in the CDR3. The ends lost 5 bases at V and 1 base at J; junction bases unmatched: 9. CDR3 DNA: TGCAGCGTTTCCGGGACAGGGGGCGCGGGTTCCTACAATGAGCAGTTCTTC. Translation: CSVSGTGGAGSYNEQFF.

This chain joins TRBV7-9 and TRBJ2-7, with TRBD1 matching over 7 bases. CDR3 length: 15 amino acids. CDR1 SEHNR and CDR2 FQNEAQ come from the germline V gene (reference sequence). J gave up 5 bases and V 5 bases, and 12 bases lay outside the gene matches. This CDR3 is CASSVYRGERNEQYF. In DNA, the CDR3 is TGTGCCAGCAGCGTTTACAGGGGAGAGAGGAACGAGCAGTACTTC.

This chain uses TRBV27 with TRBJ2-1; no clear D. CDR3 length equals 13 residues. The ends were cut back, 7 bases at V and 0 bases at J, with 7 bases in the middle. Germline V gene sequence: CDR1 MNHEY, CDR2 SMNVEV (reference sequence). CDR3 bases: TGTGCCAGCACCGCAGGCTCCTACAATGAGCAGTTCTTC. It yields the protein CASTAGSYNEQFF.

As DNA, the CDR3 is TGTGCCTGGAGTGAAGTACAGGGCGCTGAAGCTTTCTTT. Residues: CAWSEVQGAEAFF. V and J are TRBV30 and TRBJ1-1; tentatively, D is TRBD1 (6 bases). Trimming removed 1 base from V and 6 bases from J, with 12 bases in between. The CDR3 is 13 amino acids. Germline CDR1 is GTSNPN and CDR2 is SVGIG (reference sequence).

This clone occurred a few times. The CDR3 loop reads CASSVSGGYGYTF. DNA of the CDR3: TGTGCCAGCAGCGTATCGGGGGGATATGGCTACACCTTC. V gene TRBV9 combines with J gene TRBJ1-2; possibly TRBD1 for D (5 bases). CDR1 is SGDLS and CDR2 is YYNGEE in the germline V gene. This CDR3 comprises 13 residues. Deletions cut 1 base from V and 5 bases from J, with 9 bases between.

This chain links TRBV24-1 with TRBJ2-5; TRBD1 agrees at 9 bases. J was trimmed by 2 bases and V by 5 bases; bases with no gene match: 5. Germline-derived CDR1 and CDR2 are KGHDR and SFDVKD. The CDR3 consists of 15 residues. The CDR3 sequence is CATSVGGTGQETQYF. CDR3 nucleotides: TGTGCCACCAGTGTTGGGGGGACAGGGCAAGAGACCCAGTACTTC.

The chain uses TRBV5-1 and TRBJ1-2; D unclear. Trimming took off 1 base at V and 4 bases at J, with 14 bases between the two ends. Germline CDR1 is SGHRS and CDR2 is YFSETQ. This CDR3 region has 15 residues. The CDR3 loop reads CASSLSGSTSYGYTF. The CDR3 region has the DNA TGCGCCAGCAGCTTGTCTGGGAGTACATCCTATGGCTACACCTTC.

This clone was counted a few times. The V gene is TRBV5-6, the J gene TRBJ1-2, with a possible D match to TRBD1 (5 bases). The germline V gene encodes CDR1 SGHDT and CDR2 YYEEEE. Trimming pared 4 bases from V and 1 base from J, leaving 14 bases between. The CDR3 consists of 15 residues. The CDR3 spells CASSPIGQINYGYTF. CDR3 DNA: TGTGCCAGCAGCCCAATCGGACAAATTAACTATGGCTACACCTTC.

This rearrangement joins TRBV18 to TRBJ1-2, with D possibly being TRBD1 (5 bases). Trimming took off 2 bases at V and 2 bases at J, with 12 bases between the two ends. This CDR3 comprises 15 residues. Germline V gene data show CDR1 as KGHSH and CDR2 as LQKENI. Here the CDR3 reads CASSPVQGENYGYTF. CDR3 DNA sequence: TGTGCCAGCTCACCAGTGCAGGGTGAGAACTATGGCTACACCTTC.

This clone was seen just once. The chain recombines TRBV6-5 with TRBJ2-7; D possibly corresponds to TRBD2 (5 bases). The CDR3 is made up of 15 amino acids. The V gene's germline CDR1 is MNHEY and CDR2 SVGAGI. V was shortened by 2 bases and J by 2 bases, with 13 bases between the two germline ends. CDR3 sequence (DNA): TGTGCCAGCAGTTACAAGGCGGGTCCGCCCTACGAGCAGTACTTC. This encodes CASSYKAGPPYEQYF.

The V gene is TRBV7-9, the J gene TRBJ2-5; D is perhaps TRBD2 (7 bases). The V end was cut by 2 bases, the J end by 5 bases, with 12 bases between. Germline V lookup: CDR1 SEHNR, CDR2 FQNEAQ (reference sequence). The CDR3 is 14 residues long. CDR3 sequence (DNA): TGTGCCAGCAGCTTACTTGCGGGGGCTGAGACCCAGTACTTC. Its protein is CASSLLAGAETQYF. The full variable domain, completed using reference TRBV7-9 and TRBJ2-5, is DTGVSQNPRHKITKRGQNVTFRCDPISEHNRLYWYRQTLGQGPEFLTYFQNEAQLEKSRLLSDRFSAERPKGSFSTLEIQRTEQGDSAMYLCASSLLAGAETQYFGPGTRLLVL.

This chain links TRBV27 with TRBJ2-1; 7 bases line up with TRBD1. Per germline, CDR1 MNHEY and CDR2 SMNVEV (reference sequence). This CDR3 comprises 15 residues. Trimming cost V 6 bases and J 2 bases; bases outside gene matches: 7. CDR3 nucleotides: TGTGCCAGCAGGGATGACAGGGACACCTACAATGAGCAGTTCTTC. Translated: CASRDDRDTYNEQFF.

The rearrangement links TRBV6-5 to TRBJ1-6; TRBD1 might be the D (6 bases). V was clipped by 6 bases and J by 0 bases, with 9 bases between them. The germline V gene has CDR1 MNHEY and CDR2 SVGAGI. This CDR3 comprises 15 residues. CDR3 loop: CASSQGRSYNSPLHF. The CDR3 DNA is TGTGCCAGCAGCCAGGGGCGCTCCTATAATTCACCCCTCCACTTT.

The chain carries TRBV4-2 and TRBJ2-7, with a weak D call TRBD1 (6 bases). CDR3 length equals 16 residues. The germline V gene has CDR1 LGHNA and CDR2 YNFKEQ. V lost 3 bases to trimming and J lost 0 bases, with 15 bases between them. CDR3 loop: CASSHSVYRDSYEQYF. CDR3 nucleotide sequence: TGTGCCAGCAGCCATTCAGTTTACAGGGACTCCTACGAGCAGTACTTC.

The chain employs TRBV7-9 and TRBJ1-2; 7 bases map to TRBD1. V lost 5 bases, J lost 6 bases, and 6 bases stayed unmatched. Germline V gene data show CDR1 as SEHNR and CDR2 as FQNEAQ (reference sequence). The CDR3 length is 13 residues. Here the CDR3 reads CASSPTGRNGYTF. The CDR3 coding sequence is TGTGCCAGCAGCCCGACAGGGCGGAATGGCTACACCTTC.

The chain is built from TRBV7-9 and TRBJ1-1; 11 nucleotides line up with TRBD1. The CDR3 totals 14 residues. CDR1 is SEHNR and CDR2 is FQNEAQ in the germline V gene (reference sequence). J was trimmed by 7 bases and V by 4 bases; bases with no gene match: 5. CDR3 DNA sequence: TGTGCCAGCAGCTACCAGGGACAGGGGGGTGAAGCTTTCTTT. It is translated as CASSYQGQGGEAFF.

Details on this clone: Other DNA variants within this sample encode the same CDR3. The chain couples TRBV14 to TRBJ2-1, with 10 bases fitting TRBD2. The CDR3 is made up of 15 amino acids. Trimming took 5 bases from V and 4 from J; bases not matched to a gene: 5. From germline, CDR1 is SGHDN and CDR2 FVKESK. The CDR3 bases are TGTGCCAGCAGCACCCGGACTAGCGGATACAATGAGCAGTTCTTC. Translating gives CASSTRTSGYNEQFF.

V gene TRBV5-5 combines with J gene TRBJ1-1; TRBD1 agrees at 7 bases. CDR1 is SGHKS, CDR2 YYEKEE, per germline (reference sequence). The CDR3 has 14 amino acids. The V and J ends lost 3 bases and 0 bases, in that order; junction bases with no gene match: 2. CDR3 amino acids: CASSSGQLNTEAFF. CDR3 bases: TGTGCCAGCAGCTCGGGACAGTTGAACACTGAAGCTTTCTTT.